The clone carrying this T cell receptor (beta chain) was seen a handful of times. Its matching antigen is unknown. Germline CDR1 reads SGHAT; CDR2 reads FQNNGV. The CDR3 length is 16 residues. V lost 5 bases and J 6 bases, leaving 21 bases between the germline ends. 13 Jbeta primers and 60 Vbeta primers were used for the PCR. Only in-frame clones appear in the TCRdb table, and some are missing; sequencing was by immunoSEQ multiplex PCR. Here the sample spans 150,000 or so clones, around 78% being singletons. This record belongs to a study of cytomegalovirus exposure and HLA in healthy donors. Overall study results and limits: Follow-up analysis found HLA locus-dependent TCR association rates, highest for DRB1 and lowest for HLA-C. With further analysis later on, most CMV-associated TCR beta chains appeared HLA-restricted.

The specimen was PBMCs. The TCR originated in a young woman in good health and CMV-seronegative. The rearrangement joins TRBV11-2 to TRBJ2-3, with a tentative D call TRBD2 (5 bases). The CDR3 DNA is TGTGCCAGCAGCCCGGACCTAGCACCCCTTGGGGATACGCAGTATTTT. Residues: CASSPDLAPLGDTQYF.